This T cell receptor (beta chain) was retrieved from a study of blood T cell repertoires in COVID-19. Background on the study: Sources were T cells, B-cell-depleted T cells, or PBMCs; the material itself was cDNA or gDNA.

Profiling relied on immunoSEQ multiplex PCR, and the TCRdb table lists in-frame clones only, not all of them. The repertoire holds some 520,000 clones, with 89% as singletons. Trimming took 2 bases from V and 0 from J, leaving 8 bases between them. Germline V lookup: CDR1 MNHEY, CDR2 SVGAGI. This CDR3 region has 15 residues. The sample was peripheral blood. This clonotype was sampled from a man aged 18 to 30 with COVID-19, enrolled during active disease. The rearrangement joins TRBV6-5 to TRBJ1-5; D gene uncertain. CDR3 DNA: TGTGCCAGCAGTTACACACAGAATAGCAATCAGCCCCAGCATTTT. Its translation: CASSYTQNSNQPQHF.